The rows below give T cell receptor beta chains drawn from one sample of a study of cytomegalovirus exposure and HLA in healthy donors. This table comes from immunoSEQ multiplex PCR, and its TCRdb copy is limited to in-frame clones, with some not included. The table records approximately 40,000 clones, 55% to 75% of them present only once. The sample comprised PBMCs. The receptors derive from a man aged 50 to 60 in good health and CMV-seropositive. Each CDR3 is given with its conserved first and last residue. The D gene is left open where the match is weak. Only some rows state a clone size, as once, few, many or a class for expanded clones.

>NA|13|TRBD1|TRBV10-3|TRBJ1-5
CAIPQGGNQPQHF
TGTGCCATACCCCAGGGGGGCAATCAGCCCCAGCATTTT
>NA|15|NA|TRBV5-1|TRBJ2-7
CASSLVDNFSYEQYF
TGCGCCAGCAGCTTAGTCGACAATTTCTCCTACGAGCAGTACTTC
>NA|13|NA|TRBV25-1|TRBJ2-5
CASSESGSETQYF
TGTGCCAGCAGTGAATCGGGGTCAGAGACCCAGTACTTC
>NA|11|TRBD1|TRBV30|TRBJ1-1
CAWSPTGGTFF
TGTGCCTGGAGTCCGACAGGGGGAACTTTCTTT
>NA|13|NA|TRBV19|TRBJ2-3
CASSAQGTDTQYF
TGTGCCAGTAGTGCACAGGGCACAGATACGCAGTATTTT
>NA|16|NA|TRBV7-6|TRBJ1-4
CASSRGGSRSNEKLFF
TGTGCCAGCAGCCGGGGGGGTAGTCGATCTAATGAAAAACTGTTTTTT
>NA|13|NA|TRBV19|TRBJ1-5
CASSMIESQPQHF
TGTGCCAGTAGTATGATAGAAAGTCAGCCCCAGCATTTT
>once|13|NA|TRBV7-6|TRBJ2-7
CASSLDPVYEQYF
TGTGCCAGCAGCTTAGATCCAGTCTACGAGCAGTACTTC
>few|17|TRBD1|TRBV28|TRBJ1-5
CASSPWSWQGGNQPQHF
TGTGCCAGCAGTCCCTGGTCCTGGCAGGGGGGAAATCAGCCCCAGCATTTT
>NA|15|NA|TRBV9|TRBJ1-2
CASSAPLQGNYGYTF
TGTGCCAGCAGCGCACCCTTACAGGGCAACTATGGCTACACCTTC
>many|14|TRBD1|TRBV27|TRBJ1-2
CASSFGDRVNGYTF
TGTGCCAGCAGTTTCGGGGACAGGGTGAATGGCTACACCTTC
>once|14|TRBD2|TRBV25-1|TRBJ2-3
CASSVGGAADTQYF
TGTGCCAGCAGTGTCGGGGGGGCGGCAGATACGCAGTATTTT
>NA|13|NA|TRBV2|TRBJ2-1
CASSEVVRGEQFF
TGTGCCAGCAGTGAAGTGGTCCGCGGGGAGCAGTTCTTC
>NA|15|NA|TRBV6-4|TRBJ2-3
CASSDGRGGRDTQYF
TGTGCCAGCAGTGATGGGCGGGGAGGCAGAGATACGCAGTATTTT
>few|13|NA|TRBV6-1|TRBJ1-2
CASSGLRDYGYTF
TGTGCCAGCAGTGGGTTGCGGGACTATGGCTACACCTTC
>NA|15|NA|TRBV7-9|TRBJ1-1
CASSLGQALYTEAFF
TGTGCCAGCAGCTTAGGTCAAGCCCTGTACACTGAAGCTTTCTTT
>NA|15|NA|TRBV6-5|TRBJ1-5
CASSPRFGLDQPQHF
TGTGCCAGCAGTCCCAGGTTTGGGTTGGATCAGCCCCAGCATTTT
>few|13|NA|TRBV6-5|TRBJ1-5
CASSSVQRGPQHF
TGTGCCAGCAGTTCAGTCCAACGGGGTCCCCAGCATTTT
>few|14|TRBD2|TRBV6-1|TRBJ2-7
CASSTAGTIYEQYF
TGTGCCAGCAGTACAGCCGGGACTATCTACGAGCAGTACTTC
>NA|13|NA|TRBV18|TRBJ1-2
CASSPKGGHGYTF
TGTGCCAGCTCACCGAAGGGGGGGCATGGCTACACCTTC
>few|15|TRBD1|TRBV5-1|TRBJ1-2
CASSQGAGEAYGYTF
TGCGCCAGCAGCCAGGGGGCAGGGGAAGCCTATGGCTACACCTTC
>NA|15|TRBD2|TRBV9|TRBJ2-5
CASSPTQLAGGPAHF
TGTGCCAGCAGCCCCACACAACTAGCGGGGGGGCCGGCGCACTTC
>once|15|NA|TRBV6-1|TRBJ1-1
CASEGHLSPNTEAFF
TGTGCCTCCGAAGGACACCTATCCCCGAACACTGAAGCTTTCTTT
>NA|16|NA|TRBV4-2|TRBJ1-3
CASSPWGGGGEDTIYF
TGTGCCAGCAGCCCCTGGGGTGGGGGGGGTGAGGACACCATATATTTT
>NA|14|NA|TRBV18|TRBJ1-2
CASSPLRGIDGYTF
TGTGCCAGCTCACCATTAAGGGGGATCGATGGCTACACCTTC
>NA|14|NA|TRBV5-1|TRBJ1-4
CASSLSATNEKLFF
TGCGCCAGCAGCTTGTCCGCAACTAATGAAAAACTGTTTTTT
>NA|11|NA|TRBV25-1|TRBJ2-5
CASYLQETQYF
TGTGCCAGCTATCTACAAGAGACCCAGTACTTC
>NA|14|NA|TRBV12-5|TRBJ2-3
CASGLARRGDTQYF
TGTGCTAGTGGTTTGGCACGGCGGGGAGATACGCAGTATTTT
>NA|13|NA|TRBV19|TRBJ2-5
CASSIVGRETQYF
TGTGCCAGTAGTATAGTGGGGAGGGAGACCCAGTACTTC
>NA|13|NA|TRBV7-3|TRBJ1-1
CASSAGAGTEAFF
TGTGCCAGCAGCGCGGGCGCGGGCACTGAAGCTTTCTTT
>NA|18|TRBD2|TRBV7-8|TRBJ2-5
CASSYRTSGGTNDETQYF
TGTGCCAGCAGCTACCGGACTAGCGGGGGGACGAACGATGAGACCCAGTACTTC
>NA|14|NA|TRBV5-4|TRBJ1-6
CASSADGGNSPLHF
TGTGCCAGCAGCGCGGACGGAGGAAATTCACCCCTCCACTTT
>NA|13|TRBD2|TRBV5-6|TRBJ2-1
CASSSGVLNEQFF
TGTGCCAGCAGCAGCGGGGTACTTAATGAGCAGTTCTTC
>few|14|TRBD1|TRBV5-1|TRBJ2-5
CASSFQGQQETQYF
TGCGCCAGCAGCTTTCAGGGACAGCAAGAGACTCAGTACTTC
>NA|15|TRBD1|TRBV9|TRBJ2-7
CASSAQGRRGYEQYF
TGTGCCAGCAGCGCACAGGGGCGTCGCGGGTACGAGCAGTACTTC
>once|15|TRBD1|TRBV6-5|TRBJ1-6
CASSYGQGAYSPLHF
TGTGCCAGCAGTTACGGGCAGGGGGCTTATTCACCCCTCCACTTT
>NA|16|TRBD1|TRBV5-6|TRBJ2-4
CASSLAAAGGRNIQYF
TGTGCCAGCAGCTTGGCGGCGGCAGGGGGTAGGAACATTCAGTACTTC
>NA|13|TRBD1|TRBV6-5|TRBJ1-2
CASIQGWDYGYTF
TGTGCCAGTATACAGGGGTGGGACTATGGCTACACCTTC
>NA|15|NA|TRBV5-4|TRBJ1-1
CASSPASGVATEAFF
TGTGCCAGCAGCCCTGCCTCAGGGGTGGCCACTGAAGCTTTCTTT
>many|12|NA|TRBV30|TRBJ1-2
CAWRAANYGYTF
TGTGCCTGGAGAGCCGCTAACTATGGCTACACCTTC